Shown below are 7 T cell receptor beta chains from a single sample sequenced in a study of CD8 T cells in Susac syndrome. Reverse transcription used roughly 0.45 to 1 ug RNA and random hexamers. A single record per CDR3 protein comes from TCRdb applying MiXCR to the immunoSEQ multiplex PCR reads. Among a few hundred thousand distinct CDR3 sequences listed, 95% were seen once. The source material was CD4+ T cells from PBMCs. These receptors were obtained from a human donor with multiple sclerosis.

The chain recombines TRBV5-4 with TRBJ2-3; 9 bases fit TRBD2. Per the germline V gene, CDR1 is SGHNT and CDR2 is YYREEE (reference sequence). After removal of 4 bases from V and 2 bases from J, the junction contained 5 bases not matched to a gene. CDR3 length: 15 amino acids. CDR3 coding DNA: TGTGCCAGCAGCCAGACTAGCGGAGACACAGATACGCAGTATTTT. Residues: CASSQTSGDTDTQYF.

The chain employs TRBV12-3 or TRBV12-4 and TRBJ1-2; 10 bases agree with TRBD1. The trim removed 4 bases at V and 6 bases at J, leaving 5 bases unmatched. This CDR3 comprises 14 residues. The CDR3 DNA sequence: TGTGCCAGCAGTTATTCGACAGGGGGCCATGGCTACACCTTC. Translated, it gives CASSYSTGGHGYTF.

This chain uses TRBV20-1 with TRBJ2-1, with 7 bases matching TRBD2. J gave up 3 bases and V 0 bases, and 8 bases lay outside the gene matches. The germline V gene encodes CDR1 DFQATT and CDR2 SNEGSKA (reference sequence). The CDR3 covers 16 residues. Written as DNA, the CDR3 is TGCAGTGCTAGAGACTACAGCGGGACGTTCTACAATGAGCAGTTCTTC. Protein sequence: CSARDYSGTFYNEQFF.

V is TRBV30 and J is TRBJ2-6; D remains unclear. V shed 3 bases and J shed 4 bases, with 7 bases lying between them. The CDR3 is 13 amino acids. Looked up from germline, CDR1 is GTSNPN and CDR2 is SVGIG (reference sequence). The CDR3 loop reads CAWRPMGANVLTF. The DNA of the CDR3 is TGTGCCTGGAGACCCATGGGGGCCAACGTCCTGACTTTC.

The chain uses TRBV27 and TRBJ1-4; 7 nucleotides match TRBD1. The CDR3 has 15 residues. Losses at the gene ends were 4 bases for V and 7 bases for J; bases not matched to a gene: 9. CDR1 and CDR2 (germline): MNHEY, SMNVEV (reference sequence). The CDR3 region is CASSSRQGSGEKLFF. In DNA, the CDR3 is TGTGCCAGCAGTTCCCGACAGGGCTCGGGTGAAAAACTGTTTTTT.

This clonotype has a single count. This sequence joins TRBV9 and TRBJ2-1, with 9 positions matching TRBD2. Per germline, CDR1 SGDLS and CDR2 YYNGEE. J gave up 2 bases and V 4 bases, and 4 bases lay outside the gene matches. The CDR3 extends over 15 amino acids. The CDR3 reads CASSTGTSTYNEQFF. The CDR3 region has the DNA TGTGCCAGCAGCACCGGGACTAGCACCTACAATGAGCAGTTCTTC.

V and J are TRBV7-2 and TRBJ2-7; D possibly uses TRBD1 or TRBD2 (6 bases each). Germline V gives CDR1 SGHTA, CDR2 FQGNSA. The CDR3 consists of 15 residues. V was shortened by 2 bases and J by 4 bases, with 15 bases between the two germline ends. DNA for the CDR3: TGTGCCAGCAGCTTATCGGGGGCGCTGGTTTACGAGCAGTACTTC. Its protein product is CASSLSGALVYEQYF.